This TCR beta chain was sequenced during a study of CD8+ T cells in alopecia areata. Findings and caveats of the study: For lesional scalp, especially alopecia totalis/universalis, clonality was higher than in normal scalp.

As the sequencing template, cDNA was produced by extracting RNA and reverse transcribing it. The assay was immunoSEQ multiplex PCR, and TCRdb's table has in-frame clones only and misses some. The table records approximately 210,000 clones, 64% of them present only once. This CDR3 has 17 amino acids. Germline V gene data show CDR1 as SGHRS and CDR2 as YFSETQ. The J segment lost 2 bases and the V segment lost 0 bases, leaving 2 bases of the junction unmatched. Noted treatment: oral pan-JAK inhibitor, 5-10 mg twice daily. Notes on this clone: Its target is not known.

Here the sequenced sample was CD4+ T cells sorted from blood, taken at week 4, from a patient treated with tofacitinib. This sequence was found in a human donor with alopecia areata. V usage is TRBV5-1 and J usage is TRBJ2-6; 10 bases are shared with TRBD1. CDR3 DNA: TGCGCCAGCAGCTTGGGGGACAGGGGCCCTGGGGCCAACGTCCTGACTTTC. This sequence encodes CASSLGDRGPGANVLTF. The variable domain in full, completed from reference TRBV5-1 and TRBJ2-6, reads KAGVTQTPRYLIKTRGQQVTLSCSPISGHRSVSWYQQTPGQGLQFLFEYFSETQRNKGNFPGRFSGRQFSNSRSEMNVSTLELGDSALYLCASSLGDRGPGANVLTFGAGSRLTVL.